What follows are 22 T cell receptor beta chains derived from one specimen sequenced in a study of human thymus T cells. Libraries were prepared by immunoSEQ multiplex PCR; TCRdb keeps only in-frame clonotypes and omits some of them. In the table there are about 46,000 clones, about 95% of which are singletons. The sequencing sample was made of blood. The receptors stem from a girl under three years old with a congenital heart defect but otherwise immunologically healthy.

The V and J genes are TRBV18 and TRBJ1-2, with 9 positions matching TRBD1. J gave up 0 bases and V 5 bases, and 4 bases lay outside the gene matches. This CDR3 comprises 15 residues. Germline V CDR1 and CDR2: KGHSH, LQKENI. This CDR3 reads CASSLGQGPNYGYTF. The CDR3 region has the DNA TGTGCCAGCTCATTAGGACAGGGGCCTAACTATGGCTACACCTTC.

The chain joins TRBV27 to TRBJ2-3, with a tentative D call TRBD1 (6 bases). CDR1 is MNHEY, CDR2 SMNVEV, per germline (reference sequence). The CDR3 loop spans 14 amino acids. Trimming took 6 bases from V and 2 from J, leaving 12 bases between them. Written as DNA, the CDR3 is TGTGCCAGCAGCTCAGGGGCCTACACAGATACGCAGTATTTT. This codes for CASSSGAYTDTQYF.

The rearrangement uses TRBV7-3 and TRBJ2-1; TRBD1 aligns across 7 bases. CDR3 length: 16 residues. V lost 3 bases and J lost 2; bases outside the gene matches: 7. The germline V gene encodes CDR1 SGHTA and CDR2 FQGTGA. CDR3 coding DNA: TGTGCCAGCAGCTTCCAGACAGGGCTGGCCTACAATGAGCAGTTCTTC. This sequence encodes CASSFQTGLAYNEQFF.

This clone appeared a single time. J is TRBJ2-2 and V is TRBV7-9; a weak D match, TRBD1 (5 bases). This CDR3 region has 13 residues. Between the trimmed V and J ends, which lost 4 bases and 3 bases, there was a span of 6 bases. CDR1 is SEHNR, CDR2 FQNEAQ, per germline (reference sequence). The CDR3 spells CASSWGYTGELFF. The CDR3 DNA reads TGTGCCAGCAGCTGGGGCTACACCGGGGAGCTGTTTTTT.

The rearrangement links TRBV7-8 to TRBJ1-1; TRBD1 might be the D (6 bases). Germline loops: CDR1 SGHVS, CDR2 FQNEAQ. This CDR3 is 17 amino acids long. Trimming shortened V by 0 bases and J by 0 bases, and 14 bases separated the two germline ends. This chain's CDR3 is CASSLAPWDIMNTEAFF. As DNA, the CDR3 is TGTGCCAGCAGCTTAGCGCCCTGGGACATTATGAACACTGAAGCTTTCTTT.

V is TRBV27 and J is TRBJ2-7; the D is unclear. Germline V gives CDR1 MNHEY, CDR2 SMNVEV (reference sequence). The CDR3 length is 13 residues. Trimming took off 2 bases at V and 0 bases at J, with 5 bases between the two ends. The CDR3 spells CASSLSRSYEQYF. The CDR3 DNA reads as TGTGCCAGCAGTTTAAGCCGCTCCTACGAGCAGTACTTC.

The CDR3 sequence: CASSYLRQGRGNTIYF. For the CDR3, the DNA is TGTGCCAGCAGTTACCTGCGGCAGGGGAGAGGAAACACCATATATTTT. V and J are TRBV6-5 and TRBJ1-3, with TRBD1 as a possible D gene (6 bases). The CDR3 has 16 amino acids. The germline V gene encodes CDR1 MNHEY and CDR2 SVGAGI. V lost 2 bases and J 4 bases, leaving 15 bases between the germline ends.

V and J are TRBV9 and TRBJ1-5; D is unresolved. Looked up from germline, CDR1 is SGDLS and CDR2 is YYNGEE. Trimming took off 3 bases at V and 6 bases at J, with 10 bases between the two ends. This CDR3 spans 13 amino acids. CDR3 residues: CASSEGAGQPQHF. CDR3 DNA sequence: TGTGCCAGCAGCGAGGGTGCGGGTCAGCCCCAGCATTTT.

The rearrangement joins TRBV7-8 to TRBJ2-7; 9 bases fit TRBD1. Germline assignment: CDR1 SGHVS and CDR2 FQNEAQ. CDR3 length equals 14 residues. The J segment lost 2 bases and the V segment lost 1 base, leaving 0 bases of the junction unmatched. The CDR3 reads CASSLDRGPYEQYF. The DNA for the CDR3 is TGTGCCAGCAGCTTAGACAGGGGGCCCTACGAGCAGTACTTC.

The rearrangement links TRBV11-2 to TRBJ2-1; tentative D call: TRBD1 (5 bases). V was shortened by 5 bases and J by 3 bases, with 14 bases between the two germline ends. CDR3 size: 15 residues. Germline V CDR1 and CDR2: SGHAT, FQNNGV. The CDR3: CASSIGWGDYNEQFF. The CDR3 DNA is TGTGCCAGCAGCATCGGGTGGGGCGACTACAATGAGCAGTTCTTC.

This rearrangement joins TRBV11-3 to TRBJ2-2; 11 bases are a match to TRBD2. CDR1 is SGHNT, CDR2 YENEEA, per germline. CDR3 length: 17 amino acids. Trimming took 5 bases from V and 5 from J; bases not matched to a gene: 10. CDR3 sequence reads: CASSQHGLAGGTGELFF. DNA for the CDR3: TGTGCCAGCAGCCAACACGGCCTAGCGGGAGGAACCGGGGAGCTGTTTTTT. Looking up the rest from reference TRBV11-3 and TRBJ2-2 gives the full variable domain: EAGVVQSPRYKIIEKKQPVAFWCNPISGHNTLYWYLQNLGQGPELLIRYENEEAVDDSQLPKDRFSAERLKGVDSTLKIQPAELGDSAVYLCASSQHGLAGGTGELFFGEGSRLTVL.

J is TRBJ2-7 and V is TRBV2, with D possibly matching TRBD1 (6 bases). V was clipped by 9 bases and J by 4 bases, with 22 bases between them. Per germline, CDR1 SNHLY and CDR2 FYNNEI. The CDR3 loop spans 15 amino acids. CDR3 in DNA: TGTGCCAGTGATCCAGACAGGTCCCAATGGTACGAGCAGTACTTC. Its translation is CASDPDRSQWYEQYF.

The chain is built from TRBV18 and TRBJ1-4, with D tentatively TRBD1 (5 bases). Per germline, CDR1 KGHSH and CDR2 LQKENI. The CDR3 is 15 residues long. V lost 4 bases and J lost 4, with 13 bases in between. CDR3 coding DNA: TGTGCCAGCTCACGACGGGGCGCCAGTAATGAAAAACTGTTTTTT. Translation gives CASSRRGASNEKLFF.

V is TRBV13 and J is TRBJ2-1; D unclear. Trimming took off 3 bases at V and 5 bases at J, with 14 bases between the two ends. Germline V gene data show CDR1 as PRHDT and CDR2 as FYEKMQ (reference sequence). CDR3 length: 15 residues. The CDR3 DNA follows: TGTGCCAGCAGCTTTGTAGGACGCCAGGACAATGAGCAGTTCTTC. As protein: CASSFVGRQDNEQFF. The full variable domain, rest sourced from reference TRBV13 and TRBJ2-1, is AAGVIQSPRHLIKEKRETATLKCYPIPRHDTVYWYQQGPGQDPQFLISFYEKMQSDKGSIPDRFSAQQFSDYHSELNMSSLELGDSALYFCASSFVGRQDNEQFFGPGTRLTVL.

The chain uses TRBV10-2 and TRBJ1-2; TRBD1 is a possible D gene (5 bases). Germline V lookup: CDR1 WSHSY, CDR2 SAAADI. V shed 5 bases and J shed 5 bases, with 12 bases lying between them. The length of the CDR3 is 13 residues. CDR3 sequence: CASSREGLYGYTF. CDR3 nucleotides: TGCGCCAGCAGTAGGGAGGGGCTATATGGCTACACCTTC.

The rearrangement links TRBV19 to TRBJ2-5; the D is unclear. CDR3 length equals 16 residues. Deletions cut 6 bases from V and 7 bases from J, with 24 bases between. Germline CDR1 is LNHDA and CDR2 is SQIVND (reference sequence). Here the CDR3 DNA reads TGTGCCAGTAGAAGGCAGTTCTCGCTCATCCATGGGACCCAGTACTTC. Protein: CASRRQFSLIHGTQYF.

The chain links TRBV11-1 to TRBJ2-7; 13 bases align to TRBD2. V lost 5 bases to trimming and J lost 0 bases; unmatched junction nucleotides: 4. The germline gives CDR1 SGHAT, CDR2 FQDESV (reference sequence). The CDR3 totals 16 residues. The CDR3 nucleotides are TGTGCCAGCAGCGGGACTAGCGGGGATGACTCCTACGAGCAGTACTTC. Translation gives CASSGTSGDDSYEQYF. Full variable domain (rest looked up from reference TRBV11-1 and TRBJ2-7): EAEVAQSPRYKITEKSQAVAFWCDPISGHATLYWYRQILGQGPELLVQFQDESVVDDSQLPKDRFSAERLKGVDSTLKIQPAELGDSAMYLCASSGTSGDDSYEQYFGPGTRLTVT.

V gene TRBV28 combines with J gene TRBJ2-1, with unresolved D. CDR1 MDHEN and CDR2 SYDVKM come from the germline V gene. The CDR3 is made up of 12 amino acids. V was clipped by 3 bases and J by 3 bases, with 3 bases between them. In DNA form, the CDR3 reads TGTGCCAGCAGTTTCGACTACAATGAGCAGTTCTTC. The encoded protein is CASSFDYNEQFF. The full variable domain, with the rest looked up from reference TRBV28 and TRBJ2-1, is DVKVTQSSRYLVKRTGEKVFLECVQDMDHENMFWYRQDPGLGLRLIYFSYDVKMKEKGDIPEGYSVSREKKERFSLILESASTNQTSMYLCASSFDYNEQFFGPGTRLTVL.

In its sample, this clone was seen a few times. The V gene is TRBV7-2, the J gene TRBJ1-1; D might be TRBD1 (6 bases). In germline, CDR1 is SGHTA, CDR2 FQGNSA. The CDR3 is made up of 14 amino acids. Trimming cost V 4 bases and J 1 base, with 10 bases left between them. CDR3 protein: CASSWGAQNTEAFF. The CDR3 coding sequence is TGTGCCAGCAGCTGGGGGGCACAGAACACTGAAGCTTTCTTT. The full variable domain, with the rest looked up from reference TRBV7-2 and TRBJ1-1, is GAGVSQSPSNKVTEKGKDVELRCDPISGHTALYWYRQSLGQGLEFLIYFQGNSAPDKSGLPSDRFSAERTGGSVSTLTIQRTQQEDSAVYLCASSWGAQNTEAFFGQGTRLTVV.

The rearrangement links TRBV9 to TRBJ2-1; D uncertain. This CDR3 comprises 16 residues. CDR1 is SGDLS, CDR2 YYNGEE, per germline. The ends were cut back, 4 bases at V and 2 bases at J, with 16 bases in the middle. This chain's CDR3 is CASSPRSPEAYNEQFF. CDR3 coding DNA: TGTGCCAGCAGCCCCCGCTCCCCTGAGGCCTACAATGAGCAGTTCTTC.

This clone appeared a single time. The chain uses TRBV27 and TRBJ1-2; the match to TRBD1 covers 8 bases. The germline CDR1 and CDR2 sequences are MNHEY and SMNVEV (reference sequence). V lost 6 bases to trimming and J lost 2 bases; unmatched junction nucleotides: 8. This CDR3 region has 15 residues. The CDR3 protein is CASSQPGGKNYGYTF. The CDR3 nucleotides are TGTGCCAGCAGCCAACCAGGGGGCAAGAACTATGGCTACACCTTC.

The chain joins TRBV4-2 to TRBJ2-3; possible D gene TRBD2, 5 bases. The CDR3 has 17 amino acids. Germline V gives CDR1 LGHNA, CDR2 YNFKEQ. The V gene lost 3 bases and the J gene lost 0 bases, with 16 bases spanning the gap. The CDR3: CASSHPKEGISTDTQYF. Written as DNA, the CDR3 is TGTGCCAGCAGCCACCCAAAAGAGGGAATTAGCACAGATACGCAGTATTTT.